A selection of T cell receptor beta chains follows, all from one sample in a study of shared clonotypes between healthy human individuals. Repertoires were generated with immunoSEQ multiplex PCR, while TCRdb's copy carries only in-frame clones and drops some. The sample comprises about 2.3 million clones, 92% of which are singletons, and approximately 0.41% rests with the top ten. The sequencing sample was made of naive CD4+ T cells from PBMCs. The receptors originated from a young man in good health. Some clones in this sample may be carry-over from other donors' samples. The CDR3 runs from the conserved cysteine through the conserved F or W.

V gene: TRBV27
J gene: TRBJ2-5
CDR3 protein: CASSLFYRGRQETQYF

V gene: TRBV18
J gene: TRBJ1-1
CDR3 protein: CASSPYQGGGVNTEAFF

V gene: TRBV9
J gene: TRBJ2-7
CDR3 protein: CASSVGTGDYEQYF

V gene: TRBV5-1
J gene: TRBJ1-2
CDR3 protein: CASSFGQNLYGYTF

V gene: TRBV6-6
J gene: TRBJ1-6
CDR3 protein: CASGRDNSPLHF

V gene: TRBV10-3
J gene: TRBJ1-2
CDR3 protein: CAISEDPGQGGYGYTF

V gene: TRBV28
J gene: TRBJ1-4
CDR3 protein: CASKGLGTLDEKLFF

V gene: TRBV6-5
J gene: TRBJ2-7
CDR3 protein: CASSYSNAYTYEQYF

V gene: TRBV6-5
J gene: TRBJ1-2
CDR3 protein: CASSNRPESYGYTF

V gene: TRBV18
J gene: TRBJ1-2
CDR3 protein: CASSPREGNYGYTF

V gene: TRBV6-6
J gene: TRBJ2-7
CDR3 protein: CASSRHRSSYEQYF

V gene: TRBV18
J gene: TRBJ1-2
CDR3 protein: CASSPAGSGYTF

V gene: TRBV6-5
J gene: TRBJ2-5
CDR3 protein: CASSRGHPYQETQYF

V gene: TRBV6-5
J gene: TRBJ1-4
CDR3 protein: CASSYHPTGVNEKLFF

V gene: TRBV19
J gene: TRBJ1-1
CDR3 protein: CASTRAGQGITEAFF

V gene: TRBV5-1
J gene: TRBJ1-1
CDR3 protein: CASSLDPGGMNTEAFF

V gene: TRBV28
J gene: TRBJ2-6
CDR3 protein: CASSLGGPGANVLTF

V gene: TRBV30
J gene: TRBJ2-1
CDR3 protein: CAWSVGILEFF

V gene: TRBV19
J gene: TRBJ1-1
CDR3 protein: CASSMARTEAFF

V gene: TRBV30
J gene: TRBJ2-5
CDR3 protein: CAWSRGVASRETQYF

V gene: TRBV19
J gene: TRBJ2-2
CDR3 protein: CASSNSFGRKTGELFF

V gene: TRBV6-1
J gene: TRBJ2-5
CDR3 protein: CASSEDGVRETQYF

V gene: TRBV6-5
J gene: TRBJ2-7
CDR3 protein: CASSPGGRSSYEQYF

V gene: TRBV19
J gene: TRBJ2-7
CDR3 protein: CASSIASGRAKSYEQYF

V gene: TRBV5-1
J gene: TRBJ1-2
CDR3 protein: CASSLTRNGYTF

V gene: TRBV19
J gene: TRBJ1-2
CDR3 protein: CASSRDSFGYTF

V gene: TRBV27
J gene: TRBJ1-2
CDR3 protein: CASSLRRQGLGYTF

V gene: TRBV5-6
J gene: TRBJ2-3
CDR3 protein: CASSLDSTDTQYF

V gene: TRBV5-1
J gene: TRBJ1-2
CDR3 protein: CASSSSRGVDGYTF

V gene: TRBV28
J gene: TRBJ2-7
CDR3 protein: CASSFPGTVGSYEQYF

V gene: TRBV5-5
J gene: TRBJ2-3
CDR3 protein: CASSSSFQGTDTQYF

V gene: TRBV28
J gene: TRBJ2-1
CDR3 protein: CASSSLYGRSSNQEQFF

V gene: TRBV11-2
J gene: TRBJ1-1
CDR3 protein: CASSLHLNTEAFF

V gene: TRBV10-3
J gene: TRBJ2-2
CDR3 protein: CAISESLAGAGELFF

V gene: TRBV10-3
J gene: TRBJ2-5
CDR3 protein: CAITSDRQPETQYF

V gene: TRBV5-1
J gene: TRBJ2-1
CDR3 protein: CASSSRLFGSYNEQFF

V gene: TRBV30
J gene: TRBJ1-2
CDR3 protein: CAWREGLYGYTF

V gene: TRBV7-9
J gene: TRBJ1-4
CDR3 protein: CASSSRSTNEKLFF

V gene: TRBV6-1
J gene: TRBJ1-4
CDR3 protein: CASSPLGTTNEKLFF

V gene: TRBV6-1
J gene: TRBJ2-2
CDR3 protein: CASSDWGELFF

V gene: TRBV28
J gene: TRBJ1-5
CDR3 protein: CASITGDNSNQPQHF

V gene: TRBV9
J gene: TRBJ1-1
CDR3 protein: CASSVEFGGQAFF

V gene: TRBV5-1
J gene: TRBJ2-1
CDR3 protein: CASTRASETNEQFF

V gene: TRBV6-1
J gene: TRBJ2-7
CDR3 protein: CASRVTSGPTYEQYF

V gene: TRBV4-3
J gene: TRBJ2-3
CDR3 protein: CASSQEGPLGTTDTQYF

V gene: TRBV23-1
J gene: TRBJ2-7
CDR3 protein: CASSRGGDKPQLAGYEQYF

V gene: TRBV4-2
J gene: TRBJ2-3
CDR3 protein: CASSLPTQGKDTQYF

V gene: TRBV19
J gene: TRBJ2-5
CDR3 protein: CASGRGQGASKSGETQYF

V gene: TRBV21-1
J gene: TRBJ2-1
CDR3 protein: CASSKGECLAYNEQFF

V gene: TRBV2
J gene: TRBJ1-5
CDR3 protein: CASSEAGRSNQPQHF

V gene: TRBV14
J gene: TRBJ2-7
CDR3 protein: CASTLGAREQYF

V gene: TRBV30
J gene: TRBJ2-7
CDR3 protein: CAWSVGTGASEQYF

V gene: TRBV6-5
J gene: TRBJ2-2
CDR3 protein: CASGASGLNTGELFF